This TCR beta chain was profiled in a study of technical replicates of blood from several donors. Trimming left V 3 bases short and J 0 bases short, with 11 bases between. This CDR3 comprises 16 residues. Germline values: CDR1 MNHEY, CDR2 SVGAGI. Method: immunoSEQ multiplex PCR; TCRdb's copy keeps in-frame clones and lacks some. The data show more than 70,000 clones, around 93% seen once. The sample taken for sequencing was T cells isolated from PBMCs. The origin of this receptor is a human donor in good health. The chain uses TRBV6-5 and TRBJ2-2; TRBD2 might be the D (5 bases). In DNA form, the CDR3 reads TGTGCCAGCAGTTATCTGAGGACTTCGAACACCGGGGAGCTGTTTTTT. Amino acids: CASSYLRTSNTGELFF.